The 11 T cell receptor beta chains given below trace back to one sample, sequenced in a study of shared clonotypes between healthy human individuals. Clones were read by immunoSEQ multiplex PCR, and TCRdb kept only the in-frame ones, dropping some. This sample has approximately 330,000 clones, with 73% found just once. Input material: memory CD4+ T cells sorted from blood. Subset given: CD45RA-negative fraction. These receptor sequences come from a man aged 30 to 39 in good health.

This clone was seen only a few times. The rearrangement joins TRBV2 to TRBJ2-5, with a weak D call TRBD2 (6 bases). Germline V gene lookup returns CDR1 SNHLY and CDR2 FYNNEI. The CDR3 spans 15 residues. V lost 5 bases and J lost 3, with 16 bases in between. CDR3 loop: CASSTYGLPEETQYF. The CDR3 coding sequence is TGTGCCAGCAGTACTTACGGACTACCGGAAGAGACCCAGTACTTC.

The chain recombines TRBV28 with TRBJ1-2; D unresolved. The CDR3 loop spans 12 amino acids. Germline V lookup: CDR1 MDHEN, CDR2 SYDVKM. V lost 3 bases to trimming and J lost 5 bases, with 7 bases between them. The CDR3 sequence: CASSFEEYGYTF. For the CDR3, the DNA is TGTGCCAGCAGTTTTGAGGAGTATGGCTACACCTTC.

This clone was recorded a few times. V and J are TRBV7-9 and TRBJ1-2, with D unclear. This CDR3 comprises 13 residues. With 3 bases removed from V and 1 base from J, the gap between germline ends came to 6 bases. Germline V gives CDR1 SEHNR, CDR2 FQNEAQ (reference sequence). CDR3 bases: TGTGCCAGCAGCTTTTCAGTTAACTATGGCTACACCTTC. Translated, it gives CASSFSVNYGYTF.

The rearrangement joins TRBV4-2 to TRBJ1-2; D may be TRBD1 (6 bases). With 1 base removed from V and 8 bases from J, the gap between germline ends came to 17 bases. This CDR3 spans 15 amino acids. In germline, CDR1 is LGHNA, CDR2 YNFKEQ. The CDR3 DNA reads as TGTGCCAGCAGCCAAGTGGGGGCAACGAACGGAGGCTACACCTTC. It specifies CASSQVGATNGGYTF.

This clone came up many times. The J gene is TRBJ2-3, the V gene TRBV7-9; TRBD2 aligns across 8 bases. Germline-derived CDR1 and CDR2 are SEHNR and FQNEAQ (reference sequence). The CDR3 consists of 18 residues. J gave up 3 bases and V 4 bases, and 15 bases lay outside the gene matches. CDR3 bases: TGTGCCAGCAGCTCACGCGTGACTAGTTCGGGAGGGACAGATACGCAGTATTTT. The encoded protein is CASSSRVTSSGGTDTQYF.

The chain couples TRBV15 to TRBJ2-7; D is possibly TRBD2 (5 bases). CDR1 is LNHNV, CDR2 YYDKDF, per germline (reference sequence). The CDR3 is 15 amino acids. V shed 2 bases and J shed 2 bases, with 13 bases lying between them. This chain's CDR3 is CATSRSGIQAYEQYF. The CDR3, as DNA: TGTGCCACCAGCAGATCCGGGATCCAAGCCTACGAGCAGTACTTC.

This chain connects TRBV2 to TRBJ2-3, with unresolved D. V was cut by 4 bases and J by 1 base, with 6 bases left in between. The germline V gene has CDR1 SNHLY and CDR2 FYNNEI. The CDR3 runs to 13 residues. The CDR3 coding sequence is TGTGCCAGCAGTGTGCTGGGCACAGATACGCAGTATTTT. It codes for CASSVLGTDTQYF.

J is TRBJ2-3 and V is TRBV5-8, with 9 bases aligning to TRBD1. Germline V gene data show CDR1 as SGHTS and CDR2 as YDEGEE. The CDR3 runs to 16 residues. The junction had 13 bases not matched to a gene; V was cut back by 4 bases and J by 7 bases. This CDR3 reads CASSMVGDRDWNTQYF. The CDR3 DNA sequence: TGTGCCAGCAGCATGGTGGGGGACAGGGACTGGAATACGCAGTATTTT.

V gene TRBV7-2 combines with J gene TRBJ2-1; TRBD2 matches 12 bases. Germline CDR1 SGHTA, CDR2 FQGNSA. Trimming removed 7 bases from V and 12 bases from J; junction bases left unmatched: 10. The CDR3 totals 14 residues. CDR3 nucleotides: TGTGCCAGCACCTCTTCTAGCGGGAGGGCCGCGCAGTTCTTC. Its translation is CASTSSSGRAAQFF.

As DNA, the CDR3 is TGTGCCAGCAGCTTCGAGGCAGGGGTTACAGATACGCAGTATTTT. Translated: CASSFEAGVTDTQYF. The rearrangement links TRBV7-2 to TRBJ2-3; D perhaps matches TRBD1 (6 bases). Trimming took off 3 bases at V and 3 bases at J, with 13 bases between the two ends. Germline assignment: CDR1 SGHTA and CDR2 FQGNSA. This CDR3 has 15 amino acids. Full variable domain (outside the CDR3, taken from reference TRBV7-2 and TRBJ2-3): GAGVSQSPSNKVTEKGKDVELRCDPISGHTALYWYRQSLGQGLEFLIYFQGNSAPDKSGLPSDRFSAERTGGSVSTLTIQRTQQEDSAVYLCASSFEAGVTDTQYFGPGTRLTVL.

This rearrangement joins TRBV27 to TRBJ2-7; no clear D gene. Germline lookup yields CDR1 MNHEY and CDR2 SMNVEV (reference sequence). The CDR3 runs 12 residues. V dropped 5 bases and J dropped 2 bases, with 7 bases sitting between them. CDR3 coding DNA: TGTGCCAGCAGTACAGATACCTACGAGCAGTACTTC. Translating it yields CASSTDTYEQYF.